These T cell receptor beta chains were read from a single sample in a study of blood T cell repertoires in COVID-19. Sequencing was performed with immunoSEQ multiplex PCR; in TCRdb, only in-frame clones are kept and a portion is missing. The table records roughly 160,000 clones, approximately 90% of them present only once. The sample consisted of peripheral blood. These receptors were obtained from a middle-aged man with acute or convalescent COVID-19. Both conserved end residues are part of each CDR3. A D gene is named only where the DNA matches it firmly. The listing skips clone size in some rows; elsewhere it reads once, few, many or a size class.

J | length | size | V | D | CDR3 | DNA
TRBJ1-1 | 14 | . | TRBV19 | TRBD1 | CASKLDRNGPEAFF | TGTGCCAGTAAACTGGACAGGAATGGACCGGAAGCTTTCTTT
TRBJ2-7 | 14 | . | TRBV27 | TRBD1 | CASSLRQGAYEQYF | TGTGCCAGCAGTCTGCGACAGGGGGCTTACGAGCAGTACTTC
TRBJ1-4 | 14 | . | TRBV28 | TRBD1 | CASRGGTGIEKLFF | TGTGCCAGCAGGGGAGGGACAGGGATTGAAAAACTGTTTTTT
TRBJ2-1 | 17 | . | TRBV13 | TRBD1 | CASSQANRQGWSNEQFF | TGTGCCAGCAGCCAAGCCAACCGACAGGGATGGTCGAATGAGCAGTTCTTC
TRBJ2-3 | 16 | . | TRBV19 | TRBD1 | CASIPKSGQGVDTQYF | TGTGCCAGTATCCCCAAGTCGGGACAGGGAGTAGATACGCAGTATTTT
TRBJ2-3 | 14 | . | TRBV5-6 | TRBD1 | CASSWDRATGTQYF | TGTGCCAGCAGCTGGGACAGGGCGACGGGTACGCAGTATTTT
TRBJ1-1 | 17 | . | TRBV3-1/TRBV3-2 | TRBD1 | CASSPWDRGPENTEAFF | TGTGCCAGCAGCCCGTGGGACAGGGGGCCAGAGAACACTGAAGCTTTCTTT
TRBJ2-2 | 16 | once | TRBV3-1/TRBV3-2 | TRBD1 | CASSPRQGANTGELFF | TGTGCCAGCAGTCCTCGACAGGGAGCGAACACCGGGGAGCTGTTTTTT
TRBJ2-2 | 14 | . | TRBV19 | TRBD1 | CASRPGQVAGELFF | TGTGCCAGTAGACCGGGACAGGTGGCCGGGGAGCTGTTTTTT
TRBJ1-1 | 13 | . | TRBV6-2/TRBV6-3 | . | CASSYTGNTEAFF | TGTGCCAGCAGTTACACAGGGAACACTGAAGCTTTCTTT
TRBJ2-2 | 13 | . | TRBV19 | . | CASSLPSSRELFF | TGTGCCAGTAGTCTCCCCTCTTCCCGGGAGCTGTTTTTT
TRBJ1-6 | 16 | once | TRBV6-6 | . | CASSSLGTRTNSPLHF | TGTGCCAGCAGCAGCCTAGGGACTCGAACTAATTCACCCCTCCACTTT
TRBJ2-1 | 17 | . | TRBV4-1 | TRBD2 | CASSLRVGTSGYNEQFF | TGCGCCAGCAGCCTTAGGGTCGGGACTAGCGGCTACAATGAGCAGTTCTTC
TRBJ2-1 | 16 | . | TRBV7-2 | . | CASSLVAGRSYNEQFF | TGTGCCAGCAGCTTAGTTGCGGGGCGATCCTACAATGAGCAGTTCTTC
TRBJ2-2 | 16 | few | TRBV27 | TRBD2 | CASSLRGTSLAGELFF | TGTGCCAGCAGTTTACGCGGGACTAGCCTGGCCGGGGAGCTGTTTTTT
TRBJ1-2 | 13 | few | TRBV6-5 | . | CASRLDSLGGYTF | TGTGCCAGCAGGCTAGACAGTTTAGGCGGCTACACCTTC
TRBJ2-1 | 18 | once | TRBV6-2/TRBV6-3 | TRBD2 | CASSFSGLAGGSYNEQFF | TGTGCCAGCAGTTTCTCGGGACTAGCGGGGGGGTCCTACAATGAGCAGTTCTTC
TRBJ2-7 | 14 | . | TRBV27 | . | CASSLGTRSYEQYF | TGTGCCAGCAGTTTGGGGACTCGCTCCTACGAGCAGTACTTC
TRBJ1-6 | 14 | . | TRBV27 | TRBD1 | CASSHGTENSPLHF | TGTGCCAGCAGTCACGGGACAGAAAATTCACCCCTCCACTTT
TRBJ2-5 | 13 | . | TRBV2 | . | CASSLSWAGTQYF | TGTGCCAGCAGCCTTAGTTGGGCAGGGACCCAGTACTTC
TRBJ1-3 | 15 | few | TRBV10-3 | . | CASTGRDTSGNTIYF | TGTGCCAGTACAGGCCGGGACACCTCTGGAAACACCATATATTTT
TRBJ2-1 | 16 | once | TRBV6-5 | TRBD2 | CASSLGLAGGYNEQFF | TGTGCCAGCAGTTTGGGACTAGCGGGGGGGTACAATGAGCAGTTCTTC
TRBJ2-2 | 15 | few | TRBV6-6 | . | CASRNTGTNTGELFF | TGTGCCAGCAGGAATACAGGGACGAACACCGGGGAGCTGTTTTTT
TRBJ1-1 | 14 | . | TRBV19 | . | CASSPDRRNTEAFF | TGTGCCAGTAGTCCCGACAGGCGGAACACTGAAGCTTTCTTT
TRBJ2-5 | 13 | . | TRBV29-1 | . | CSVDAGDRETQYF | TGCAGCGTTGATGCCGGGGATAGGGAGACCCAGTACTTC
TRBJ2-1 | 19 | . | TRBV28 | TRBD2 | CASSLLKGGAGRDRNEQFF | TGTGCCAGCAGTTTACTTAAGGGGGGCGCCGGGAGGGACCGCAATGAGCAGTTCTTC
TRBJ1-2 | 16 | . | TRBV7-2 | TRBD1 | CASSISDRALNYGYTF | TGTGCCAGCAGCATCTCAGACAGGGCCCTTAACTATGGCTACACCTTC
TRBJ2-3 | 14 | . | TRBV19 | . | CASSIAMRSDTQYF | TGTGCCAGTAGTATAGCGATGCGGTCAGATACGCAGTATTTT
TRBJ1-2 | 17 | . | TRBV7-9 | TRBD1 | CASSGRSGQGPNYGYTF | TGTGCCAGCAGCGGTAGATCCGGACAGGGTCCCAACTATGGCTACACCTTC
TRBJ2-7 | 15 | . | TRBV7-9 | TRBD2 | CASSFAGGRAYEQYF | TGTGCCAGCAGCTTTGCGGGAGGGCGGGCCTACGAGCAGTACTTC
TRBJ1-6 | 17 | . | TRBV27 | TRBD1 | CASSFRDRDSYNSPLHF | TGTGCCAGCAGTTTTCGGGACAGGGATTCCTATAATTCACCCCTCCACTTT
TRBJ1-3 | 17 | few | TRBV5-1 | . | CASSLGGTRGSGNTIYF | TGCGCCAGCAGCTTGGGGGGGACTAGAGGGTCCGGAAACACCATATATTTT
TRBJ2-3 | 15 | . | TRBV29-1 | . | CSVQRAWGDTDTQYF | TGCAGCGTTCAAAGAGCATGGGGGGACACAGATACGCAGTATTTT
TRBJ2-7 | 15 | . | TRBV3-1/TRBV3-2 | . | CASSQRDRRSYEQYF | TGTGCCAGCAGCCAGAGAGACAGGCGCTCCTACGAGCAGTACTTC
TRBJ1-4 | 19 | . | TRBV28 | TRBD1 | CASSLGTKRGRVGNEKLFF | TGTGCCAGCAGTTTAGGGACCAAGAGGGGGCGGGTTGGGAATGAAAAACTGTTTTTT
TRBJ2-5 | 15 | . | TRBV7-6 | . | CASSLEGERWETQYF | TGTGCCAGCAGCTTAGAGGGGGAAAGATGGGAGACCCAGTACTTC
TRBJ2-4 | 13 | . | TRBV7-9 | . | CASSSSGRDKGDF | TGTGCCAGCAGCTCCTCGGGTAGGGATAAGGGAGACTTC
TRBJ1-5 | 15 | . | TRBV18 | . | CASSLSGLSNQPQHF | TGTGCCAGCTCACTATCAGGGCTGAGCAATCAGCCCCAGCATTTT
TRBJ1-2 | 11 | . | TRBV20-1 | . | CSAGEGGGYTF | TGCAGTGCTGGGGAAGGGGGAGGCTACACCTTC
TRBJ2-3 | 15 | once | TRBV27 | TRBD1 | CASSLGTGVADTQYF | TGTGCCAGCAGTTTAGGGACAGGGGTGGCAGATACGCAGTATTTT
TRBJ1-1 | 13 | . | TRBV19 | . | CASSTGPYTEAFF | TGTGCCAGTAGTACAGGGCCTTACACTGAAGCTTTCTTT
TRBJ2-3 | 17 | . | TRBV19 | . | CASTKATGLNPTDTQYF | TGTGCCAGTACCAAAGCTACAGGCCTAAACCCCACAGATACGCAGTATTTT
TRBJ1-2 | 15 | few | TRBV5-1 | . | CASSSFGGANYGYTF | TGCGCCAGCAGCTCCTTCGGAGGAGCTAACTATGGCTACACCTTC
TRBJ1-1 | 13 | . | TRBV7-9 | . | CASSPTGPTEAFF | TGTGCCAGCAGCCCAACAGGGCCCACTGAAGCTTTCTTT
TRBJ1-1 | 13 | . | TRBV3-1/TRBV3-2 | TRBD1 | CASSPGQLTEAFF | TGTGCCAGCAGTCCGGGACAGCTCACTGAAGCTTTCTTT
TRBJ1-3 | 13 | few | TRBV30 | . | CAWTGAPGNTIYF | TGTGCCTGGACAGGGGCACCTGGAAACACCATATATTTT
TRBJ2-7 | 15 | . | TRBV9 | . | CASSAGGTGSYEQYF | TGTGCCAGCAGCGCGGGGGGGACAGGGTCCTACGAGCAGTACTTC
TRBJ2-1 | 14 | . | TRBV2 | . | CASSEDQGYNEQFF | TGTGCCAGCAGTGAAGATCAGGGATACAATGAGCAGTTCTTC